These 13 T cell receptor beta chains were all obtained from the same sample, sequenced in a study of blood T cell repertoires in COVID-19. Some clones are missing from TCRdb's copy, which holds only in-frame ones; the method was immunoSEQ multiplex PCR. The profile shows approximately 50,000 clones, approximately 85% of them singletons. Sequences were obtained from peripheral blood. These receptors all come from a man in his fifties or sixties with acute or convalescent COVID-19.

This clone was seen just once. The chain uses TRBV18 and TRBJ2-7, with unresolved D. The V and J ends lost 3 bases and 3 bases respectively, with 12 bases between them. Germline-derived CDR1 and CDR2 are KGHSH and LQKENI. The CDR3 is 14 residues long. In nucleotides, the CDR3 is TGTGCCAGCTCACCCCGCTCTCGGTTCTACGAGCAGTACTTC. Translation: CASSPRSRFYEQYF.

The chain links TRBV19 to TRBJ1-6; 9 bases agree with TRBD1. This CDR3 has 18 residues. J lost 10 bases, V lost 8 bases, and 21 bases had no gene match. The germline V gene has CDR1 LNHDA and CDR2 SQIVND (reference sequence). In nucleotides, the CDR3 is TGTGCCAGTGCCTACCCACCTTCGGGACAGGGCCGCAACTCACCCCTCCACTTT. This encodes CASAYPPSGQGRNSPLHF.

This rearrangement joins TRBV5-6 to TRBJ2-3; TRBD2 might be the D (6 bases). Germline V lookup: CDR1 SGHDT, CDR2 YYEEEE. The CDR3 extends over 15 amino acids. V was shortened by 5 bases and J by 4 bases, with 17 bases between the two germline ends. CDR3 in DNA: TGTGCCAGCAGTCCAGAAGGCGGGATCTCAGATACGCAGTATTTT. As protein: CASSPEGGISDTQYF.

The CDR3 nucleotides are TGTGCCAGCAGTTTCCCTCGCTATGGCTACACCTTC. Its protein is CASSFPRYGYTF. This rearrangement joins TRBV28 to TRBJ1-2; D unresolved. This CDR3 region has 12 residues. Germline-derived CDR1 and CDR2 are MDHEN and SYDVKM. The germline V and J ends were trimmed by 3 bases and 4 bases, with 6 bases remaining between them.

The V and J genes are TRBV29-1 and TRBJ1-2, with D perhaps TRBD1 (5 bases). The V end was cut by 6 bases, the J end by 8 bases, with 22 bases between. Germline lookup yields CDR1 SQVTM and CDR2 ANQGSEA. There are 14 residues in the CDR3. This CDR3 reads CSVGGTGTSSGYTF. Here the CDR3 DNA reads TGCAGCGTGGGAGGCACCGGGACGTCTTCCGGCTACACCTTC. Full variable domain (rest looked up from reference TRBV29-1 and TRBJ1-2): SAVISQKPSRDICQRGTSLTIQCQVDSQVTMMFWYRQQPGQSLTLIATANQGSEATYESGFVIDKFPISRPNLTFSTLTVSNMSPEDSSIYLCSVGGTGTSSGYTFGSGTRLTVV.

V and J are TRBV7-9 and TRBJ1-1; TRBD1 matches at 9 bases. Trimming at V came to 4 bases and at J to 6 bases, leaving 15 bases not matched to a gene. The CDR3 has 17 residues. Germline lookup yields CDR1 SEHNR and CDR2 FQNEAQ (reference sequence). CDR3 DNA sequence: TGTGCCAGCAGCTCAACATGGGAACAGGGGGCAAGGTCTGAAGCTTTCTTT. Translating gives CASSSTWEQGARSEAFF.

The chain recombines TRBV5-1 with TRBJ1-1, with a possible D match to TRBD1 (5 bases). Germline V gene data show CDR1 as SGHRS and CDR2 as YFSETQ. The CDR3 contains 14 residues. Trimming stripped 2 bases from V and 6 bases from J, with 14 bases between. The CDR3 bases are TGCGCCAGCAGCTTCGGGGGGACGGGAGCTGAAGCTTTCTTT. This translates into CASSFGGTGAEAFF.

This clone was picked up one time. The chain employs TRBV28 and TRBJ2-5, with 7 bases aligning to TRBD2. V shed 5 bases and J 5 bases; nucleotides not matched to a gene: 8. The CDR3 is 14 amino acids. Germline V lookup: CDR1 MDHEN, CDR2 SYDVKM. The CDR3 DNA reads TGTGCCAGCAGTCCGTGGGGGGGTTCGGAGACCCAGTACTTC. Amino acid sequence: CASSPWGGSETQYF.

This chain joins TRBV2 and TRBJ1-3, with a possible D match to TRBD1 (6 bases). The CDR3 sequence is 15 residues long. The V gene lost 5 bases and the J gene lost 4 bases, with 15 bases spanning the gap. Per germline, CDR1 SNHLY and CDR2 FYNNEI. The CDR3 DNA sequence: TGTGCCAGCAGTCGAGCCAGGGGAGAAGGAAACACCATATATTTT. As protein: CASSRARGEGNTIYF.

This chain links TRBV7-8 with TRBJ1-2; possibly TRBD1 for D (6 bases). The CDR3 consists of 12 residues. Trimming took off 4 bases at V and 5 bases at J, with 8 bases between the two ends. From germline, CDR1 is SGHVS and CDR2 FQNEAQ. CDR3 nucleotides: TGTGCCAGCAGCTCCAGGGGATATGGCTACACCTTC. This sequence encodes CASSSRGYGYTF. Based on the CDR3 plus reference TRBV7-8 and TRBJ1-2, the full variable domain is GAGVSQSPRYKVAKRGQDVALRCDPISGHVSLFWYQQALGQGPEFLTYFQNEAQLDKSGLPSDRFFAERPEGSVSTLKIQRTQQEDSAVYLCASSSRGYGYTFGSGTRLTVV.

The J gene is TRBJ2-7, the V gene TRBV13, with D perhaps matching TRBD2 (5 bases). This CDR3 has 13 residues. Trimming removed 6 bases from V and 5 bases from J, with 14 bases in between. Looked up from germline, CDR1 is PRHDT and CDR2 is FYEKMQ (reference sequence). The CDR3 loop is CASRKEGGHEQYF. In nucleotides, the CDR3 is TGTGCCAGCAGGAAAGAGGGCGGCCACGAGCAGTACTTC.

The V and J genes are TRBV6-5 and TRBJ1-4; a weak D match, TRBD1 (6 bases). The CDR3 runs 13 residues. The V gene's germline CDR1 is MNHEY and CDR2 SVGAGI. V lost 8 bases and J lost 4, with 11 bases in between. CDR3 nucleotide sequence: TGTGCCAGCTCGGACAGTTATAATGAAAAACTGTTTTTT. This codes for CASSDSYNEKLFF.

CDR3: CASSSPDSLTYEQYF. The DNA for the CDR3 is TGTGCCAGCAGCTCCCCGGACAGCCTAACCTACGAGCAGTACTTC. The rearrangement links TRBV5-4 to TRBJ2-7, with a tentative D call TRBD1 (6 bases). V lost 3 bases and J 2 bases, leaving 15 bases between the germline ends. CDR1 SGHNT and CDR2 YYREEE come from the germline V gene (reference sequence). CDR3 length equals 15 residues.